One and the same sample provided the 7 T cell receptor beta chains below, sequenced in a study of T-cell reconstitution after alpha-beta-depleted transplantation in children (dated by TCRdb to the mid-2010s). Explained via the paper, the treatment or condition label denotes: allogeneic hematopoietic cell transplantation with graft depleted of TCRalphabeta T cells and CD19 B cells. The library was generated by PCR. TCRdb names Illumina HiSeq 2500 as the instrument used. TCR library preparation used molecular barcoding, with unique molecular identifiers applied to normalize quantification of the TCRbeta repertoire. TCRdb redid the processing of the public reads, applying fastp at Q25 and MiXCR, and retained in-frame beta chains. Here each entry gathers all rows of one CDR3 protein and keeps the most common genes and DNA. This sample has some 300,000 distinct CDR3 sequences in its table, and over 9.5% of those were observed once. The ten largest clones take up roughly 7.1% of the sample.

The sample consisted of PBMCs, taken before TCRalphabeta/CD19-depleted stem cell transplant. Every receptor here comes from a boy under three years old with acute myeloid leukemia, due to receive a stem cell transplant.

This clonotype was observed many times. This chain joins TRBV21-1 and TRBJ2-6; TRBD2, the table's D call, was not compared with the DNA. TRBV21-1 is reported as a pseudogene. CDR3 size: 18 residues. The CDR3 here is CASSNGGEGSSGANVLTF. In DNA, the CDR3 is TGTGCCAGCAGCAATGGAGGGGAGGGGAGCTCTGGGGCCAACGTCCTGACTTTC.

This clonotype came up many times. This chain links TRBV4-3 with TRBJ2-7; D not certain. Germline lookup yields CDR1 LGHNA and CDR2 YSLEER. V was shortened by 1 base and J by 5 bases, with 12 bases between the two germline ends. CDR3 length: 14 residues. CDR3 nucleotides: TGCGCCAGCAGCCAAGGCAGCCAACCTAACGAGCAGTACTTC. Its protein product is CASSQGSQPNEQYF.

This rearrangement joins TRBV7-8 to TRBJ2-1; D gene unclear. Trimming pared 0 bases from V and 8 bases from J, leaving 8 bases between. Germline CDR1 SGHVS, CDR2 FQNEAQ. This CDR3 region has 13 residues. CDR3 DNA: TGTGCCAGCAGCTTAGCGGTAGGAGATGAGCAGTTCTTC. Translating gives CASSLAVGDEQFF.

This clonotype has at least ten counts. V usage is TRBV28 and J usage is TRBJ2-7; 7 bases are a match to TRBD1. The junction had 10 bases not matched to a gene; V was cut back by 6 bases and J by 2 bases. The germline CDR1 and CDR2 sequences are MDHEN and SYDVKM. The CDR3 contains 15 residues. The CDR3 loop is CASSSPGTVPYEQYF. The DNA of the CDR3 is TGTGCCAGCAGCTCCCCCGGGACAGTTCCCTACGAGCAGTACTTC.

This clonotype was observed at least ten times. The chain links TRBV12-3 or TRBV12-4 to TRBJ2-3; 8 bases map to TRBD2. The CDR3 runs 14 residues. The V and J ends lost 7 bases and 3 bases, in that order; junction bases with no gene match: 6. CDR3: CASTGLAETDTQYF. CDR3 DNA sequence: TGTGCCAGCACCGGACTAGCAGAGACAGATACGCAGTATTTT.

Only a few counts were recorded for this clonotype. The V and J genes are TRBV10-3 and TRBJ1-4; 11 bases align to TRBD1. J lost 7 bases, V lost 5 bases, and 15 bases had no gene match. Per germline, CDR1 ENHRY and CDR2 SYGVKD. This CDR3 comprises 18 residues. CDR3 amino acids: CAISTGTGGSVTSEKLFF. The CDR3 coding sequence is TGTGCCATCAGTACCGGGACAGGGGGATCCGTGACGAGTGAAAAACTGTTTTTT.

This clonotype has only a few counts. Written as DNA, the CDR3 is TGCAGCGTTGAAAAGCGGGAGGGCCGAGAGACCCAGTACTTC. The encoded protein is CSVEKREGRETQYF. The chain recombines TRBV29-1 with TRBJ2-5, with 10 bases fitting TRBD2. Germline CDR1 and CDR2: SQVTM and ANQGSEA. J was trimmed by 4 bases and V by 2 bases; bases with no gene match: 4. The CDR3 runs to 14 residues.